This T cell receptor beta chain is from a study of vaccination and CD4 T cells after COVID-19 (dated by TCRdb to between 2020 and 2023). With regard to the full study: Every convalescent patient had a positive nasal swab PCR test for SARS-CoV-2, with mild disease in under ten patients and severe disease in one. The spike-specific CD4+ TCR repertoire was compared before and after mRNA vaccination in approximately ten COVID-19 convalescent patients and a few infection-naive healthy vaccine recipients. In control cultures, a CEFX viral epitope pool was used as positive control, an HIV-1 Nef peptide pool was used as negative control, or no peptide was added. Post-COVID blood samples from convalescent patients were collected a median of around 100 days after diagnosis, with a range of roughly 30 to 170 days. Overlapping spike peptide pools from SARS-CoV-2 and from the common cold coronaviruses HCoV-NL63, HCoV-OC43 and HCoV-229E were used as culture stimuli. Two doses of either the Pfizer-BioNTech BNT162b2 vaccine (n=8) or the Moderna mRNA-1273 vaccine (n=2) were administered to participants. The convalescent cohort included six males and four females, with two Hispanic individuals, seven Caucasians, two Asians and one multiracial person. Post-vaccine blood samples were taken a median of about 70 days after the second vaccine dose, with a range of roughly 14 to 250 days. Points the paper makes about the study in general: The study included relatively few convalescent patients and did not analyze early timepoints after natural infection. Although the median number of SARS-CoV-2-reactive clonotypes went up from some 23 after infection to about 38 after vaccination, the increase was not significant. Of the vaccine-specific clones found in convalescent patients, nearly all (304 of 307) were mono-reactive for SARS-CoV-2 spike instead of being cross-reactive with common cold coronaviruses. In convalescent patients, a median 86.3% of post-vaccine SARS-CoV-2-reactive clones were detected only after vaccination, and vaccine-specific priming was suggested by this finding.

The treatment or condition label, as the study defines it: approximately 9-day PBMC culture with coronavirus spike peptide pools or control peptides (ViraFEST assay). To expand antigen-specific T cells with peptide pools and then pick out the expanded clonotypes through TCR sequencing, the study relied on the ViraFEST assay. The convalescent patients' positive SARS-CoV-2 PCR tests were from March to December 2020, which was before the Alpha, Beta and Delta variants emerged in the United States. Each well held approximately 2 million PBMCs cultured in IMDM containing roughly 5.5% human AB serum and around 9.2 IU/ml IL-2, with about 10 ug/ml peptide pools added. Half of the culture medium was replaced with fresh IL-2-containing medium on days 3 and 7. After less than twelve days of culture, CD4+ T cells were isolated by negative selection with the EasySep CD4+ T cell isolation kit. Ficoll-Paque Plus gradient centrifugation was used to isolate PBMCs from whole blood, and the isolated PBMCs were then either used fresh or cryopreserved at -140C. Triplicate wells were generally used for each culture condition.

Spanning cysteine to phenylalanine, the CDR3 consists of 13 amino acids. Solely the CDR3 DNA is kept, with 39 bases framed from the first base. V drops 0 bases and J drops 5 bases, leaving 7 bases in between. The germline V gene (reference sequence) provides CDR1 DFQATT and CDR2 SNEGSKA. This clonotype turned up a few times. Its antigen target is currently unknown. Base qualities were left out, and no much larger clone turns up one base away. Library construction relied on PCR. DNA from cultured CD4+ T cells underwent TCR sequencing with the Oncomine TCR Beta short-read assay at the Johns Hopkins FTIC core. The QIAamp micro DNA kit was used to extract genomic DNA from the cultured CD4+ T cells. Oncomine TCR Beta libraries from cultured CD4+ T cells were pooled with unique dual indexes and sequenced on an Illumina iSeq 100. The paper's processing steps were these. Non-productive sequences were removed, and CDR3s not starting with C, not ending with F or W, or shorter than 7 amino acids were discarded. Antigen-specific clonotypes were identified using the MANAFEST web application through comparison of peptide-stimulated wells with reference and other culture wells. An FDR below 0.05, an odds ratio above 5, and a productive frequency above 0.1% in at least two of three replicate wells were required for clones to be considered positive. Cross-reactive clonotypes were defined as significantly expanded in both SARS-CoV-2 spike wells and at least one common cold coronavirus spike condition. Similarity between CDR3 sequences was evaluated in R version 3.6.1 using Levenshtein distances (stringdist) and unrooted phylogenetic trees (ape). TCRdb trimmed public reads at Q25 via fastp, called clones via MiXCR and kept in-frame beta chains. Each entry merges the rows of one CDR3 protein and shows their most common DNA and genes. It is TCRdb's table, rather than the study itself, that gives the V and J calls and clone size. Within this sample are some 15,000 distinct CDR3 sequences, with around 50% of them counted one time only. The ten largest clones add up to about 8.8% of the sample.

The sample in question was CD4+ T cells from blood, cultured in vitro, obtained before SARS-CoV-2 vaccination. This sequence originates from a human donor who had recovered from COVID-19. Recombination joined TRBV20-1 with TRBJ2-2; no confident D gene assignment can be made. The base sequence is TGCAGTGCTAGAGAAAGATTAACCGGGGAGCTGTTTTTT. This sequence encodes CSARERLTGELFF.